The 6 T cell receptor beta chains in this list originate from one sample, sequenced in a study of blood T cell repertoires in COVID-19 (dated by TCRdb to the early 2020s). The library was prepared using the immunoSEQ multiplex PCR assay. Entries here come from immuneACCESS through TCRdb and include only in-frame sequences with V and J called. Some clones fail to appear in such tables; in the studies checked, an unresolved V gene covers under half of the shortfall, and the cause of the remainder is unknown. The sample data list a few hundred thousand clones, and 84% of these were observed just once. Less than 2% of the sample goes to the ten largest clones. The sequencing sample was made of peripheral blood. These receptors all come from a woman between 40 and 50 years old who had recovered from COVID-19.

The chain is built from TRBV18 and TRBJ1-4, with a tentative D call TRBD1 (5 bases). CDR3 length equals 14 residues. The germline V and J ends were trimmed by 0 bases and 4 bases, with 6 bases remaining between them. Germline V gene sequence: CDR1 KGHSH, CDR2 LQKENI. CDR3 region: CASSPPGDNEKLFF. CDR3 nucleotides: TGTGCCAGCTCACCACCAGGGGATAATGAAAAACTGTTTTTT.

The gene calls are TRBV4-1 and TRBJ2-7; possibly TRBD2 for D (5 bases). CDR3 length: 15 residues. V lost 0 bases and J 6 bases, leaving 15 bases between the germline ends. Germline lookup yields CDR1 MGHRA and CDR2 YSYEKL. CDR3 region: CASSQDPAGPREQYF. The CDR3, as DNA: TGCGCCAGCAGCCAAGATCCCGCGGGCCCGCGCGAGCAGTACTTC.

By frequency in the sample, this clone is medium-sized. The CDR3 is CASSPYIPLNEQFF. The CDR3 DNA follows: TGTGCCAGCTCACCCTATATCCCTCTCAATGAGCAGTTCTTC. This chain joins TRBV18 and TRBJ2-1; D is unresolved. The length of the CDR3 is 14 residues. V lost 3 bases, J lost 6 bases, and 12 bases lay in between. CDR1 KGHSH and CDR2 LQKENI come from the germline V gene.

There are a few counts of this clone. The V and J genes are TRBV4-1 and TRBJ2-7; TRBD2 might be the D (6 bases). Trimming removed 3 bases from V and 5 bases from J, with 14 bases in between. The germline CDR1 and CDR2 sequences are MGHRA and YSYEKL. The CDR3 extends over 14 amino acids. The CDR3 nucleotides are TGCGCCAGCAGCCATGAGCCCCGGGGGAACGAGCAGTACTTC. It is translated as CASSHEPRGNEQYF.

V gene TRBV27 combines with J gene TRBJ2-1, with 8 bases fitting TRBD1. Per the germline V gene, CDR1 is MNHEY and CDR2 is SMNVEV (reference sequence). V shed 0 bases and J 9 bases; nucleotides not matched to a gene: 10. CDR3 length: 16 residues. For the CDR3, the DNA is TGTGCCAGCAGTTTATCGGGATGGCAGGGGGCGGTTGAGCAGTTCTTC. Encoded protein: CASSLSGWQGAVEQFF.

In its sample, this clone was seen a few times. This rearrangement joins TRBV12-3 or TRBV12-4 to TRBJ2-6, with TRBD2 identical over 7 bases. Trimming at V came to 5 bases and at J to 8 bases, leaving 3 bases not matched to a gene. The CDR3 sequence is 13 residues long. CDR3 bases: TGTGCCAGCAGTCTGGGGGGGTCCAACGTCCTGACTTTC. Protein product: CASSLGGSNVLTF.